Presented here are 4 T cell receptor beta chains from one specimen sequenced in a study of T cells expressing NK-cell markers. TCRdb reprocessed the 5' RACE reads, with one entry per CDR3 protein and no DNA. This sample contains roughly 350,000 distinct CDR3 sequences. Input material: blood T cells: a sorted CD56 or NKG2C T cell subset, CD4+ or CD8+ T cells, or bulk PBMC T cells (not recorded which). The receptors stem from a man aged 18 to 69 in good health.

The CDR3 loop is CASSTSSTGRDTQYF. The rearrangement links TRBV6-1 to TRBJ2-3; without DNA, the TCRdb call of TRBD1 cannot be checked. The length of the CDR3 is 15 residues. Looked up from germline, CDR1 is MNHNS and CDR2 is SASEGT.

This rearrangement joins TRBV2 to TRBJ2-3; TCRdb reports TRBD2, a call that lacks DNA to check it against. Germline CDR1 SNHLY, CDR2 FYNNEI. The CDR3 covers 16 residues. The CDR3 is CASSRETSGGTDTQYF.

This chain joins TRBV18 and TRBJ2-1; TCRdb proposes TRBD1, but this gene call is untestable without DNA. CDR1 is KGHSH and CDR2 is LQKENI in the germline V gene. The CDR3 sequence is 15 residues long. The CDR3 protein is CASSQIGGTYNEQFF.

The gene calls are TRBV19 and TRBJ2-2. The CDR3 is 15 residues long. Germline CDR1 is LNHDA and CDR2 is SQIVND (reference sequence). The CDR3 reads CASSTWVSNTGELFF.